These 21 T cell receptor beta chains originate from one sample sequenced in a study of T-cell memory formation after mild COVID-19. In TCRdb, the 5' RACE reads were re-called with MiXCR into one record per CDR3 protein. The sample records tens of thousands of distinct CDR3 sequences, roughly 25% being singletons. Material: PBMCs or a T cell subset sorted from them (not recorded which). Every receptor here comes from a man between 18 and 35 years old who had mild COVID-19 (a few samples of this study predate the infection). Cell type and time point are not known.

This clonotype was counted only a few times. V is TRBV24-1 and J is TRBJ2-7; 8 nucleotides align to TRBD1. The CDR3 is 14 residues long. Germline lookup yields CDR1 KGHDR and CDR2 SFDVKD. V gave up 8 bases and J gave up 3 bases; unmatched junction bases: 8. The CDR3 coding sequence is TGTGCCACCATCCGGGACAGGTCTGACTACGAGCAGTACGTC. It specifies CATIRDRSDYEQYV.

This chain connects TRBV25-1 to TRBJ2-5; TRBD2 matches at 11 bases. The CDR3 runs to 17 residues. Germline V gene sequence: CDR1 MGHDK, CDR2 SYGVNS. Trimming cost V 3 bases and J 1 base; bases outside gene matches: 7. The CDR3 nucleotides read TGTGCCAGCAGTGAGGGGACTAGCGGAAGACTCCAAGAGACCCAGTACTTC. It translates to CASSEGTSGRLQETQYF.

J is TRBJ2-2 and V is TRBV15, with 10 bases lining up with TRBD1. This CDR3 has 16 amino acids. Germline V lookup: CDR1 LNHNV, CDR2 YYDKDF (reference sequence). V dropped 3 bases and J dropped 7; count of bases not matched to a gene: 8. Written as DNA, the CDR3 is TGTGCCACCAGCAGGAGACCGGGACAGGGGTTCGGGGAGCTGTTTTTT. Translating it yields CATSRRPGQGFGELFF.

In this sample, this clonotype turned up a few times. This chain joins TRBV27 and TRBJ2-7, with TRBD1 identical over 7 bases. Unmatched junction bases numbered 17, after V lost 8 bases and J lost 7 bases. The CDR3 covers 15 residues. CDR1 is MNHEY and CDR2 is SMNVEV in the germline V gene (reference sequence). Here the CDR3 DNA reads TGTGCCAGCTTTACTGGGGCAGGGGGACAAGGGGAGCAGTACTTC. It translates to CASFTGAGGQGEQYF.

This clonotype was seen a few times. The chain combines TRBV7-9 with TRBJ2-7; D is ambiguous. V was trimmed by 5 bases and J by 2 bases, leaving 13 bases between them. The length of the CDR3 is 14 residues. The V gene's germline CDR1 is SEHNR and CDR2 FQNEAQ (reference sequence). CDR3 in amino acids: CASSQTVTTYEQYF. CDR3 bases: TGTGCCAGCAGCCAAACAGTTACCACCTACGAGCAGTACTTC. Drawing the rest from reference TRBV7-9 and TRBJ2-7, the complete variable domain is DTGVSQNPRHKITKRGQNVTFRCDPISEHNRLYWYRQTLGQGPEFLTYFQNEAQLEKSRLLSDRFSAERPKGSFSTLEIQRTEQGDSAMYLCASSQTVTTYEQYFGPGTRLTVT.

This clonotype was seen only a few times. This chain joins TRBV21-1 and TRBJ2-1; the table's D call, TRBD2, has no DNA check behind it. TRBV21-1 is shown as a pseudogene. The CDR3 is made up of 19 amino acids. For the CDR3, the DNA is TGTGCCAGCAGCAAAGGCCCTTTGAGCGGGGGGGCCTCCTACAATGAGAAGTTCTTC. Protein sequence: CASSKGPLSGGASYNEKFF.

This clonotype turned up a few times. The V and J genes are TRBV7-9 and TRBJ2-2, with 9 bases aligning to TRBD1. CDR1 SEHNR and CDR2 FQNEAQ come from the germline V gene (reference sequence). CDR3 size: 17 residues. J was trimmed by 6 bases and V by 3 bases; bases with no gene match: 11. The CDR3 loop reads CASSFKQGAIIAGELFF. The DNA of the CDR3 is TGTGCCAGCAGCTTCAAACAGGGGGCTATTATCGCCGGGGAGCTGTTTTTT.

The chain uses TRBV4-1 and TRBJ2-7; 7 bases line up with TRBD2. Trimming at V came to 1 base and at J to 3 bases, leaving 6 bases not matched to a gene. The CDR3 spans 15 residues. Per germline, CDR1 MGHRA and CDR2 YSYEKL. The CDR3 nucleotides read TGCGCCAGCAGCCAAGTAACTAGCGAGGACTACGAGCAGTACGTC. Translation: CASSQVTSEDYEQYV.

In its sample, this clonotype was seen a few times. The V call is TRBV9, the J call TRBJ2-1, with TRBD1 matching 8 bases. Trimming removed 0 bases from V and 10 bases from J; junction bases left unmatched: 6. Germline V gives CDR1 SGDLS, CDR2 YYNGEE. The CDR3 is 14 residues long. Written as DNA, the CDR3 is TGTGCCAGCAGCGTAGGGACAGGGAGAGGGGAGCAGTTCTTC. Its translation: CASSVGTGRGEQFF.

The V gene is TRBV7-9, the J gene TRBJ1-2; TRBD1 matches 10 bases. The V segment lost 5 bases and the J segment 6 bases; nucleotides outside the gene matches: 9. The V gene's germline CDR1 is SEHNR and CDR2 FQNEAQ (reference sequence). The CDR3 sequence is 15 residues long. The CDR3 nucleotides are TGTGCCAGCAGCCAGACCGGGACAGGGGAACATGGCTACACCTTC. Translation: CASSQTGTGEHGYTF.

In this sample, this clonotype turned up a few times. This chain's CDR3 is CASSFRDRDPDTQYF. CDR3 nucleotides: TGTGCCAGCAGCTTCCGGGACAGGGACCCCGATACGCAGTATTTT. The rearrangement uses TRBV9 and TRBJ2-3, with 9 bases fitting TRBD1. This CDR3 contains 15 residues. V trimming: 4 bases; J trimming: 6 bases; junction bases outside the gene matches: 9. Germline V gene sequence: CDR1 SGDLS, CDR2 YYNGEE.

The chain employs TRBV14 and TRBJ1-2; 7 nucleotides match TRBD1. V gave up 5 bases and J gave up 3 bases; unmatched junction bases: 9. The CDR3 is made up of 15 amino acids. The germline V gene has CDR1 SGHDN and CDR2 FVKESK. The CDR3 loop reads CASSETGAAHYGYTF. CDR3 DNA sequence: TGTGCCAGCAGCGAAACAGGGGCCGCGCACTATGGCTACACCTTC.

This chain links TRBV27 with TRBJ2-2; no clear D gene. Trimming left V 3 bases short and J 7 bases short, with 3 bases between. CDR1 MNHEY and CDR2 SMNVEV come from the germline V gene (reference sequence). The CDR3 runs to 11 residues. This CDR3 is CASSFRGELFF. CDR3 bases: TGTGCCAGCAGTTTCCGCGGGGAGCTGTTTTTT.

The rearrangement uses TRBV29-1 and TRBJ2-3; no clear D gene. The length of the CDR3 is 12 residues. V lost 5 bases to trimming and J lost 0 bases, with 6 bases between them. Germline V lookup: CDR1 SQVTM, CDR2 ANQGSEA. This CDR3 reads CSVLTSTDTQYF. The CDR3 bases are TGCAGCGTTCTCACGAGCACAGATACGCAGTATTTT.

V gene TRBV7-9 combines with J gene TRBJ1-2; D is possibly TRBD1 (5 bases). V was trimmed by 11 bases and J by 4 bases, leaving 14 bases between them. The CDR3 length is 12 residues. Per the germline V gene, CDR1 is SEHNR and CDR2 is FQNEAQ (reference sequence). CDR3 protein: CAAEDQGYGYTF. The CDR3 bases are TGTGCCGCGGAGGACCAGGGCTATGGCTACACCTTC.

This clonotype appeared a few times. The V call is TRBV4-2, the J call TRBJ1-2, with 7 positions matching TRBD1. CDR1 is LGHNA and CDR2 is YNFKEQ in the germline V gene. This CDR3 has 14 residues. Trimming took 1 base from V and 6 from J; bases not matched to a gene: 5. CDR3 sequence: CASSQVEGADGYTF. CDR3 in DNA: TGTGCCAGCAGCCAAGTTGAGGGGGCGGATGGCTACACCTTC.

In this sample, this clonotype turned up a few times. The chain links TRBV7-9 to TRBJ1-4; D remains unclear. Trimming stripped 5 bases from V and 6 bases from J, with 7 bases between. Germline V CDR1 and CDR2: SEHNR, FQNEAQ (reference sequence). This CDR3 has 12 residues. The CDR3 protein is CASSLGHEKLFF. CDR3 DNA sequence: TGTGCCAGCAGCCTTGGACATGAAAAACTGTTTTTT.

This clonotype has a handful of counts. The chain carries TRBV7-6 and TRBJ1-1; tentative D call: TRBD1 (6 bases). The CDR3 sequence is 15 residues long. Germline CDR1 reads SGHVS; CDR2 reads FNYEAQ. The V end was cut by 4 bases, the J end by 4 bases, with 16 bases between. CDR3 protein: CASSSVGAEGTEAFF. CDR3 DNA sequence: TGTGCCAGCAGCTCAGTGGGGGCAGAAGGCACTGAAGCTTTCTTT. The whole variable domain, remainder taken from reference TRBV7-6 and TRBJ1-1, is GAGVSQSPRYKVTKRGQDVALRCDPISGHVSLYWYRQALGQGPEFLTYFNYEAQQDKSGLPNDRFSAERPEGSISTLTIQRTEQRDSAMYRCASSSVGAEGTEAFFGQGTRLTVV.

The chain employs TRBV27 and TRBJ1-5, with a weak D call TRBD1 (6 bases). Germline V gives CDR1 MNHEY, CDR2 SMNVEV (reference sequence). The CDR3 loop spans 18 amino acids. Trimming shortened V by 0 bases and J by 0 bases, and 15 bases separated the two germline ends. CDR3 in amino acids: CASSLSLPHRDSNQPQHF. The DNA of the CDR3 is TGTGCCAGCAGTTTATCACTCCCACACAGGGATAGCAATCAGCCCCAGCATTTT.

This clonotype is termed medium-sized. This chain uses TRBV29-1 with TRBJ1-3, with no clear D. Deletions cut 2 bases from V and 0 bases from J, with 5 bases between. The CDR3 totals 13 residues. Germline CDR1 and CDR2: SQVTM and ANQGSEA. CDR3 residues: CSVEPGSGNTIYF. In DNA form, the CDR3 reads TGCAGCGTTGAACCAGGCTCTGGAAACACCATATATTTT.

The rearrangement uses TRBV4-3 and TRBJ2-7; TRBD1 matches at 9 bases. CDR1 and CDR2 (germline): LGHNA, YSLEER. Losses at the gene ends were 3 bases for V and 3 bases for J; bases not matched to a gene: 6. This CDR3 region has 15 residues. The DNA for the CDR3 is TGCGCCAGCAGCCAGTTGACAGGGGGAATCTACGAGCAGTACTTC. Translation gives CASSQLTGGIYEQYF.